This TCR beta chain was retrieved from a study of HIV-infected patients and healthy controls. Whole blood was used without fractionation, so all unsorted peripheral T cells were included. About 550 ng RNA was reverse transcribed with alpha and beta constant-region primers. Each of the alpha and beta chains got its own library through chain-specific third strand synthesis with indices. One entry per CDR3 protein results from TCRdb running MiXCR on the 5' RACE reads. The repertoire holds 15,000 to 20,000 distinct CDR3 sequences, with more than 9% as singletons. CDR1 is LGHNA and CDR2 is YSLEER in the germline V gene. The CDR3 runs to 16 residues. Trimming left V 0 bases short and J 6 bases short, with 14 bases between. This clonotype was observed a handful of times.

This TCR was sampled from an adult in good health. Sequenced: blood. The chain is built from TRBV4-3 and TRBJ1-4; no firm D call. In DNA, the CDR3 is TGCGCCAGCAGCCAAGAAGGAGGTGGAGGATATGAAAAACTGTTTTTT. Its translation: CASSQEGGGGYEKLFF.